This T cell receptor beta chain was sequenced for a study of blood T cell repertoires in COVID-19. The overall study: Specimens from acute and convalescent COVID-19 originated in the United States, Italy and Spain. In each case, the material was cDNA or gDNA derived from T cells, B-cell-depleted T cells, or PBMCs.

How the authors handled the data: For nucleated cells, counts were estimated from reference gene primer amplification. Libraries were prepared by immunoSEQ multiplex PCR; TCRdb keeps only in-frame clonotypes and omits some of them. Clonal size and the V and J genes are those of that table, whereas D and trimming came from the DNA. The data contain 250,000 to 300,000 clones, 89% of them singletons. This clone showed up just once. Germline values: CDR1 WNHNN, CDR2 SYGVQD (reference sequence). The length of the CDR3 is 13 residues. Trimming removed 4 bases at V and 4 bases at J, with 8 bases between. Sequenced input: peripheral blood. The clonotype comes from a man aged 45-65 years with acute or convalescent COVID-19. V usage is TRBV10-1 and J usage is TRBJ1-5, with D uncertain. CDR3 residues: CASSGGVNQPQHF. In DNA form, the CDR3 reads TGCGCCAGCAGTGGGGGAGTTAATCAGCCCCAGCATTTT.